This T cell receptor beta chain was captured by sequencing in a study of T-cell reconstitution after alpha-beta-depleted transplantation in children. The ends lost 3 bases at V and 3 bases at J; junction bases unmatched: 5. CDR1 SGDLS and CDR2 YYNGEE come from the germline V gene. The CDR3 has 15 residues. Unique molecular identifiers were incorporated during preparation of the TCRbeta library. TCRdb used MiXCR to reprocess the PCR reads, holding one entry per CDR3 protein. The sample lists 640,000 or so distinct CDR3 sequences; approximately 15% were seen once. The sequenced sample was PBMCs from the stem cell graft donor, obtained from the stem cell graft. The J gene is TRBJ2-1, the V gene TRBV9; TRBD1 agrees at 8 bases. The clonotype was recovered from a human donor who donated a stem cell graft to a child with acute myeloid leukemia. The CDR3, as DNA: TGTGCCAGCAGCGAGGACAGGGCGGGCTACAATGAGCAGTTCTTC. This codes for CASSEDRAGYNEQFF.